The 10 T cell receptor beta chains presented below share a single source sample, sequenced in a study of HIV-infected patients and healthy controls. Roughly three months, about 14 weeks, into antiretroviral therapy, follow-up blood was collected. No cell fractionation was done, so the repertoire covers all unsorted peripheral blood T cells. Around 450 ng RNA was reverse transcribed with alpha and beta constant-region primers. Using multiplexing indices, alpha and beta chain libraries were generated apart by chain-specific third strand synthesis. TCRdb re-derived calls from the 5' RACE reads in MiXCR, one entry per CDR3 protein. The table includes over 8,000 distinct CDR3 sequences, roughly 5.7% detected once. Here the sequenced sample was blood, taken during antiretroviral therapy. The receptors shown here come from an adult with HIV infection. The donor label of this sample is uncertain.

This clonotype has ten or more counts. The rearrangement uses TRBV7-8 and TRBJ2-2, with D uncertain. Trimming pared 4 bases from V and 12 bases from J, leaving 15 bases between. This CDR3 has 13 amino acids. Germline-derived CDR1 and CDR2 are SGHVS and FQNEAQ. The CDR3 coding sequence is TGTGCCAGCAGCTCCCAAGGGTTGGGCCAGCTGTTTTTT. Protein: CASSSQGLGQLFF.

By sample share, this clonotype is medium-sized (0.01 to 0.1%). V gene TRBV4-2 combines with J gene TRBJ1-6; D is ambiguous. There are 15 residues in the CDR3. CDR1 and CDR2 (germline): LGHNA, YNFKEQ. Deletions cut 4 bases from V and 6 bases from J, with 13 bases between. In DNA form, the CDR3 reads TGTGCCAGCAGCCCCTCCATGGCGGGTAATTCACCCCTCCACTTT. Protein product: CASSPSMAGNSPLHF.

On this clonotype itself: A much larger clone differs from this one at a single base, so this may be a read error. The rearrangement uses TRBV3-1 and TRBJ1-1; D not resolved. This CDR3 region has 13 residues. Trimming pared 4 bases from V and 4 bases from J, leaving 10 bases between. Germline CDR1 LGHDT, CDR2 YNNKEL (reference sequence). CDR3 protein: CASSPQRTTEAFF. DNA for the CDR3: TGTGCCAGCAGCCCACAGAGGACCACTGAAGCTTTCTTT.

This chain joins TRBV27 and TRBJ2-2; D is possibly TRBD1 (5 bases). Germline loops: CDR1 MNHEY, CDR2 SMNVEV (reference sequence). CDR3 length: 13 residues. Trimming pared 6 bases from V and 4 bases from J, leaving 9 bases between. In DNA form, the CDR3 reads TGTGCCAGCAGCCGGACAAGCACCGGGGAGCTGTTTTTT. Translating it yields CASSRTSTGELFF.

This clonotype counts as medium-sized (0.01 to 0.1%). J is TRBJ1-2 and V is TRBV2, with 7 bases that match TRBD1. V was pared by 6 bases and J by 5 bases, with 9 bases of the junction left unmatched. Germline V CDR1 and CDR2: SNHLY, FYNNEI. The CDR3 runs 14 residues. The CDR3 DNA sequence: TGTGCCAGCAGGGATTCGACAGGGAAGTATGGCTACACCTTC. This codes for CASRDSTGKYGYTF.

This clonotype was counted many times. V usage is TRBV6-5 and J usage is TRBJ2-7, with 12 bases aligning to TRBD1. The CDR3 is made up of 19 amino acids. Germline V CDR1 and CDR2: MNHEY, SVGAGI. Trimming took 0 bases from V and 3 from J; bases not matched to a gene: 12. For the CDR3, the DNA is TGTGCCAGCAGTTACTCGGGAAGGGTGGGACAGGGGGCCCGCTACGAGCAGTACTTC. Protein: CASSYSGRVGQGARYEQYF.

This clonotype has a count of ten or more. The chain combines TRBV7-2 with TRBJ2-1, with 9 positions matching TRBD2. The V gene end was trimmed by 6 bases and the J gene end by 7 bases; junction bases not matched to a gene: 10. The germline V gene encodes CDR1 SGHTA and CDR2 FQGNSA. The CDR3 extends over 15 amino acids. The CDR3 DNA reads TGTGCCAGCAGTTCTGGAGGTAGCGGGAGAAATGAGCAGTTCTTC. It encodes CASSSGGSGRNEQFF. Using reference TRBV7-2 and TRBJ2-1 for the parts outside the CDR3, the full variable domain is GAGVSQSPSNKVTEKGKDVELRCDPISGHTALYWYRQSLGQGLEFLIYFQGNSAPDKSGLPSDRFSAERTGGSVSTLTIQRTQQEDSAVYLCASSSGGSGRNEQFFGPGTRLTVL.

This clonotype was counted at least ten times. The chain recombines TRBV30 with TRBJ1-1; D remains unclear. This CDR3 comprises 13 residues. V was pared by 1 base and J by 1 base, with 7 bases between. CDR1 and CDR2 from the germline V gene are GTSNPN and SVGIG (reference sequence). The CDR3 bases are TGTGCCTGGAGTGAGGGATGGAACACTGAAGCTTTCTTT. This encodes CAWSEGWNTEAFF.

This clonotype was observed many times. The chain combines TRBV19 with TRBJ2-6; D is undetermined. The CDR3 consists of 16 residues. Trimming shortened V by 0 bases and J by 2 bases, and 8 bases separated the two germline ends. The germline CDR1 and CDR2 sequences are LNHDA and SQIVND (reference sequence). The CDR3, as DNA: TGTGCCAGTAGTATAGATGACACCCCTGGGGCCAACGTCCTGACTTTC. Its translation is CASSIDDTPGANVLTF.

This clonotype is labeled as medium-sized (0.01 to 0.1%). CDR3 nucleotides: TGCGCCAGCAGCGCCTCTGCCTTCGAGATGAACACTGAAGCTTTCTTT. It translates to CASSASAFEMNTEAFF. The chain combines TRBV5-1 with TRBJ1-1; D is ambiguous. The CDR3 is made up of 16 amino acids. Trimming took 4 bases from V and 0 from J, leaving 16 bases between them. Germline V gene sequence: CDR1 SGHRS, CDR2 YFSETQ.